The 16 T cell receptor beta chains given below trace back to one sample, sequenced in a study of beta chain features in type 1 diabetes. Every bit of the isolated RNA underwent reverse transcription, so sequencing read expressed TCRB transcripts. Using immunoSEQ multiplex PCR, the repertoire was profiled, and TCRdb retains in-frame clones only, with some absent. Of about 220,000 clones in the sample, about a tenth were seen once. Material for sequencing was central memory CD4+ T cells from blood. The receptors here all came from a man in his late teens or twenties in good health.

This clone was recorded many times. The CDR3 is CASSFSGGSSYEQYF. The CDR3 nucleotides are TGTGCCAGCAGCTTTAGCGGAGGGAGCTCCTACGAGCAGTACTTC. This sequence joins TRBV7-2 and TRBJ2-7, with D maybe TRBD2 (6 bases). The CDR3 length is 15 residues. Germline values: CDR1 SGHTA, CDR2 FQGNSA. V was cut by 3 bases and J by 0 bases, with 12 bases left in between.

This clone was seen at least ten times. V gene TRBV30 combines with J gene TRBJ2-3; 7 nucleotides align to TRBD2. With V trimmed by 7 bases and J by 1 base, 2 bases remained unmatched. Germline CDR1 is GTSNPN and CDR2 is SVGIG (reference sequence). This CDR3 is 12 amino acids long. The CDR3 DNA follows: TGTGCCTACGGACTAGGCACAGATACGCAGTATTTT. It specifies CAYGLGTDTQYF.

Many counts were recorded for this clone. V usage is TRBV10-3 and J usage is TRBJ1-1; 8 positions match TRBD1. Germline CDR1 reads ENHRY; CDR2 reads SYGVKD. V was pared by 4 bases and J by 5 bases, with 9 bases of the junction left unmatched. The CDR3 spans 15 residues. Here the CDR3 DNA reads TGTGCCATCAGTGCGTCCGGGACAGGAAGTACTGAAGCTTTCTTT. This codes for CAISASGTGSTEAFF.

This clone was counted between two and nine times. Here the CDR3 reads CASSSSHRDRPYEQYF. In DNA form, the CDR3 reads TGTGCCAGCAGCTCGAGTCACCGGGACAGGCCTTACGAGCAGTACTTC. J is TRBJ2-7 and V is TRBV7-9; 8 nucleotides agree with TRBD1. In germline, CDR1 is SEHNR, CDR2 FQNEAQ (reference sequence). V gave up 4 bases and J gave up 4 bases; unmatched junction bases: 12. The CDR3 is 16 amino acids.

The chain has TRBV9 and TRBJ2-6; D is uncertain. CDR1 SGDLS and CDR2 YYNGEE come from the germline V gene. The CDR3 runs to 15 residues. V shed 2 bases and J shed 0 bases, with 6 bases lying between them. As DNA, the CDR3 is TGTGCCAGCAGCGTGATGGACTCTGGGGCCAACGTCCTGACTTTC. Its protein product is CASSVMDSGANVLTF.

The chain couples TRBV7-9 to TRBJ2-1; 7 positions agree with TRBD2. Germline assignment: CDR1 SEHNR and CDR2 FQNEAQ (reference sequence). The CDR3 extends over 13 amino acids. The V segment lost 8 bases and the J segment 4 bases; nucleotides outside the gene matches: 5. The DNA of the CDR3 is TGTGCCAGCGATCTAGCGGTTTACAATGAGCAGTTCTTC. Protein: CASDLAVYNEQFF.

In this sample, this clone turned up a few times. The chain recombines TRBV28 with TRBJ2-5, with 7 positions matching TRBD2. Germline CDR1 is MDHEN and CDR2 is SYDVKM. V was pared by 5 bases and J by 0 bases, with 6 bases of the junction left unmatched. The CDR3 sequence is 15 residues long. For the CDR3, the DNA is TGTGCCAGCAGTACCAGCGGGATGTACCAAGAGACCCAGTACTTC. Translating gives CASSTSGMYQETQYF.

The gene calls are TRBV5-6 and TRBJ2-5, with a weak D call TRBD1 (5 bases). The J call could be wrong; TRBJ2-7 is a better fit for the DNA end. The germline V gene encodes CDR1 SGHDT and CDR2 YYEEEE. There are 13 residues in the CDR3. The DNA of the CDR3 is TGTGCCAGCAGCTCCACAGGTCGCTACGAGCAGTACTTC. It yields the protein CASSSTGRYEQYF.

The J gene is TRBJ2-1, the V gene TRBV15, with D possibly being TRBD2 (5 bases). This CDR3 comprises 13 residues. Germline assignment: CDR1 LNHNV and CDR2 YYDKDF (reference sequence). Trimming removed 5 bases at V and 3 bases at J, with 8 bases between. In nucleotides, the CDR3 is TGTGCCACCAGCGGCCGGGACTACAATGAGCAGTTCTTC. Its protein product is CATSGRDYNEQFF.

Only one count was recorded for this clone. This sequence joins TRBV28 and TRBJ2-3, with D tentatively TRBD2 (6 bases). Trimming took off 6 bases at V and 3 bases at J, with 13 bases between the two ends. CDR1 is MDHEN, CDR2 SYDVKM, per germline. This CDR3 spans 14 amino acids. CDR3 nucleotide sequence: TGTGCCAGCAGCACGGGACTTTTGACAGATACGCAGTATTTT. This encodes CASSTGLLTDTQYF. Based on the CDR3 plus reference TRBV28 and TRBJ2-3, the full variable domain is DVKVTQSSRYLVKRTGEKVFLECVQDMDHENMFWYRQDPGLGLRLIYFSYDVKMKEKGDIPEGYSVSREKKERFSLILESASTNQTSMYLCASSTGLLTDTQYFGPGTRLTVL.

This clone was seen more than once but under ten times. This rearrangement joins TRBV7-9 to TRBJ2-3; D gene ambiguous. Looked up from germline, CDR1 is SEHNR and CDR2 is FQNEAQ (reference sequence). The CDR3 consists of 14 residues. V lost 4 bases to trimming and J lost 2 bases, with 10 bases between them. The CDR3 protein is CASSSQPYTDTQYF. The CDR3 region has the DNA TGTGCCAGCAGCTCCCAGCCTTACACAGATACGCAGTATTTT.

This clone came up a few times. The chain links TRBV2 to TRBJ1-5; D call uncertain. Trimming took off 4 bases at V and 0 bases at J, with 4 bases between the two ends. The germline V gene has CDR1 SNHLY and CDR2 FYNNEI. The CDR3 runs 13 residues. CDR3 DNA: TGTGCCAGCAGTGTCGATAGCAATCAGCCCCAGCATTTT. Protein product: CASSVDSNQPQHF. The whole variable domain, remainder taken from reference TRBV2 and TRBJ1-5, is EPEVTQTPSHQVTQMGQEVILRCVPISNHLYFYWYRQILGQKVEFLVSFYNNEISEKSEIFDDQFSVERPDGSNFTLKIRSTKLEDSAMYFCASSVDSNQPQHFGDGTRLSIL.

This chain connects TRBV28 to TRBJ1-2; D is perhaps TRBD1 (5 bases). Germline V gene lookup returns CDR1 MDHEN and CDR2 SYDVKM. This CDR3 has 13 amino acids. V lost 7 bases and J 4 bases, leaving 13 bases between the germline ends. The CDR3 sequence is CASTDQGPYGYTF. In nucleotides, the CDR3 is TGTGCCAGCACCGATCAGGGTCCCTATGGCTACACCTTC.

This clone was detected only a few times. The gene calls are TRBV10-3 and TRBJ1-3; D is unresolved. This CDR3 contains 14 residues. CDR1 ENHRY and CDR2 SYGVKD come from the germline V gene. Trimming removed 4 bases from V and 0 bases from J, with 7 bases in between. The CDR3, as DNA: TGTGCCATCAGTGGGCCACGCTCTGGAAACACCATATATTTT. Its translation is CAISGPRSGNTIYF.

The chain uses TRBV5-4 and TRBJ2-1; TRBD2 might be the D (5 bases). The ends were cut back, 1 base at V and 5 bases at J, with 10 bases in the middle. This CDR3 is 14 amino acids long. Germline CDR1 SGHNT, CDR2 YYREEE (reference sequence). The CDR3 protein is CASSLTRVHNEQFF. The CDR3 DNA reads TGTGCCAGCAGCTTGACGAGGGTCCACAATGAGCAGTTCTTC. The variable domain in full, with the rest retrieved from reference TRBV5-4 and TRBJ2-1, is ETGVTQSPTHLIKTRGQQVTLRCSSQSGHNTVSWYQQALGQGPQFIFQYYREEENGRGNFPPRFSGLQFPNYSSELNVNALELDDSALYLCASSLTRVHNEQFFGPGTRLTVL.

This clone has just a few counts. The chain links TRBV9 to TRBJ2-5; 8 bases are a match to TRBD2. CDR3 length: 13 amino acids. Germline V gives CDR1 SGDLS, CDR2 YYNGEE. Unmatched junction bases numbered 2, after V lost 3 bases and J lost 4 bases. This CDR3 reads CASSGLAGETQYF. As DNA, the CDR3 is TGTGCCAGCAGCGGGCTAGCGGGAGAGACCCAGTACTTC.